The entry below describes one T cell receptor beta chain. Its target is not known. The source of the sample is a study of response to subunit inactivated influenza vaccine. Trimming cost V 2 bases and J 6 bases, with 10 bases left between them. This CDR3 comprises 14 residues. The germline V gene encodes CDR1 KGHDR and CDR2 SFDVKD. Findings and caveats of the study: After each seasonal influenza vaccination, few new T cells are recruited, the authors suggested.

TCRdb re-called the RT-PCR reads with MiXCR, one entry per CDR3 protein. The sample contains some 640,000 distinct CDR3 sequences, about 14% of which appear only once. The sample in question was PBMCs from blood, obtained approximately 15 days before vaccination. The chain carries TRBV24-1 and TRBJ2-1, with D uncertain. The receptor was derived from a man between 50 and 59 years old who received an inactivated influenza vaccine. The CDR3 here is CATSDYRTLNEQFF. The CDR3 coding sequence is TGTGCCACCAGTGATTATAGAACACTCAATGAGCAGTTCTTC.